This T cell receptor (beta chain) originates from a study of a mutant IDH1 vaccine in newly diagnosed glioma. Clones were read by immunoSEQ multiplex PCR, and TCRdb kept only the in-frame ones, dropping some. The sample includes over 20,000 clones, 91% of them seen just once. The V gene's germline CDR1 is SGHRS and CDR2 YFSETQ. The CDR3 is 14 residues long. V lost 4 bases to trimming and J lost 5 bases; unmatched junction nucleotides: 8. Time point reported: baseline, week 1 (first vaccination visit). Treatment noted: pre-vaccination baseline after standard-of-care therapy. The sequenced sample was PBMCs, obtained from a glioma patient treated with radiotherapy, temozolomide or both. This rearrangement joins TRBV5-1 to TRBJ2-7; 8 bases are shared with TRBD1. The origin of this receptor is a man aged 25-45 years with glioma. CDR3 sequence (DNA): TGCGCCAGCAGCCCACGGACAGGGCCCAACGAGCAGTACTTC. Translation gives CASSPRTGPNEQYF.